Below are 13 T cell receptor beta chains sequenced from a single sample in a study of T cells in Graves' hyperthyroidism and ophthalmopathy. Authors of the study amplified TCR beta CDR3 regions from RNA transcripts. The study used the HTBI primer set for a first-round RT-PCR of the TCR CDR3. TCRdb re-called the multiplex PCR reads through MiXCR, storing one row per CDR3 protein. The table records over 150,000 distinct CDR3 sequences, about 17% of them present only once. The material sequenced was blood. These TCRs come from a woman aged 45 to 65 with Graves' hyperthyroidism.

This clonotype has at least ten counts. V and J are TRBV6-1 and TRBJ2-2; the match to TRBD2 covers 10 bases. Germline V gene lookup returns CDR1 MNHNS and CDR2 SASEGT. V lost 6 bases and J lost 5; bases outside the gene matches: 9. The CDR3 length is 16 residues. The CDR3 region has the DNA TGTGCCAGCAGCCCACTAGCGGGAACGGATACCGGGGAGCTGTTTTTT. It translates to CASSPLAGTDTGELFF.

V and J are TRBV19 and TRBJ2-7, with TRBD2 matching over 14 bases. V gave up 8 bases and J gave up 4 bases; unmatched junction bases: 10. Germline CDR1 is LNHDA and CDR2 is SQIVND (reference sequence). CDR3 size: 16 residues. The CDR3 reads CASQLAGTSGSYEQYF. The DNA of the CDR3 is TGTGCCAGTCAACTAGCCGGGACTAGCGGGAGTTACGAGCAGTACTTC.

This clonotype was counted many times. V is TRBV6-1 and J is TRBJ1-5, with 9 bases identical to TRBD1. The CDR3 consists of 15 residues. Trimming took 6 bases from V and 6 from J; bases not matched to a gene: 9. Germline CDR1 reads MNHNS; CDR2 reads SASEGT. The CDR3 region has the DNA TGTGCCAGCAGGCTAACAGGGGGCTCGGGTCAGCCCCAGCATTTT. Residues: CASRLTGGSGQPQHF.

For this clonotype: Just one base apart from a much larger clone, this may be a read error. The chain carries TRBV3-1 and TRBJ2-5, with TRBD1 matching over 7 bases. The CDR3 is made up of 15 amino acids. CDR1 is LGHDT, CDR2 YNNKEL, per germline (reference sequence). V gave up 2 bases and J gave up 2 bases; unmatched junction bases: 5. CDR3 bases: TGTGCCAGCAGCCAATCACAGGGGAATCAAGAGACCCAGTACTTC. Its protein is CASSQSQGNQETQYF.

In regard to this clonotype: This CDR3 is missing its conserved last phenylalanine or tryptophan, likely due to a read error. The gene calls are TRBV3-1 and TRBJ1-5; D gene ambiguous. The V gene's germline CDR1 is LGHDT and CDR2 YNNKEL (reference sequence). There are 13 residues in the CDR3. V was pared by 0 bases and J by 4 bases, with 4 bases between. Here the CDR3 DNA reads TGTGCCAGCAGCCAAGACCGGAATCAGCCCCAGCATCTT. Its protein product is CASSQDRNQPQHL.

This clonotype showed up many times. V and J are TRBV7-2 and TRBJ1-5, with D unclear. This CDR3 has 12 amino acids. Germline V gene sequence: CDR1 SGHTA, CDR2 FQGNSA. V lost 5 bases and J lost 3, with 5 bases in between. The CDR3 DNA reads as TGTGCCAGCAGCCCCGACAATCAGCCCCAGCATTTT. It encodes CASSPDNQPQHF.

This clonotype has more than one count but fewer than ten. The chain links TRBV12-3 or TRBV12-4 to TRBJ1-1; no reliable D call. This CDR3 comprises 14 residues. V was cut by 3 bases and J by 1 base, with 9 bases left in between. CDR3 in amino acids: CASSFYSQNTEAFF. The CDR3 bases are TGTGCCAGCAGTTTTTACAGCCAGAACACTGAAGCTTTCTTT.

This clonotype was seen more than once but under ten times. The chain carries TRBV9 and TRBJ2-7; D call uncertain. The CDR3 length is 14 residues. CDR1 is SGDLS and CDR2 is YYNGEE in the germline V gene. Trimming pared 0 bases from V and 7 bases from J, leaving 14 bases between. The CDR3 sequence: CASSVDSGAVEQYF. The CDR3 coding sequence is TGTGCCAGCAGCGTAGATTCAGGTGCGGTTGAGCAGTACTTC.

This clonotype was seen many times. This chain links TRBV12-3 or TRBV12-4 with TRBJ2-7, with D unresolved. This CDR3 has 11 residues. Trimming shortened V by 6 bases and J by 2 bases, and 5 bases separated the two germline ends. The chain's CDR3 is CASSNTYEQYF. The CDR3 DNA follows: TGTGCCAGCAGCAACACCTACGAGCAGTACTTC.

This clonotype was detected many times. J is TRBJ2-3 and V is TRBV7-9; TRBD2 matches at 9 bases. V was pared by 5 bases and J by 2 bases, with 8 bases of the junction left unmatched. Looked up from germline, CDR1 is SEHNR and CDR2 is FQNEAQ (reference sequence). The length of the CDR3 is 16 residues. The CDR3 coding sequence is TGTGCCAGCAGCCAGACTAGCGGAGTATACACAGATACGCAGTATTTT. This encodes CASSQTSGVYTDTQYF.

This clonotype was counted many times. The rearrangement joins TRBV10-3 to TRBJ1-1; weak D call: TRBD1 (5 bases). The CDR3 has 17 residues. V lost 2 bases and J 0 bases, leaving 16 bases between the germline ends. The germline CDR1 and CDR2 sequences are ENHRY and SYGVKD. CDR3 sequence reads: CAISEAPGQPMNTEAFF. DNA of the CDR3: TGTGCCATCAGTGAGGCCCCGGGGCAGCCCATGAACACTGAAGCTTTCTTT.

V and J are TRBV6-1 and TRBJ1-4; 7 nucleotides align to TRBD1. Germline V gene sequence: CDR1 MNHNS, CDR2 SASEGT. The CDR3 totals 14 residues. Germline trimming cut 6 bases from V and 7 bases from J; bases unmatched to any gene: 8. Here the CDR3 DNA reads TGTGCCAGCAGGACAGGGAAGAGGGGTGAAAAACTGTTTTTT. This translates into CASRTGKRGEKLFF.

This rearrangement joins TRBV7-9 to TRBJ2-3; D not certain. The CDR3 contains 15 residues. Germline CDR1 is SEHNR and CDR2 is FQNEAQ (reference sequence). Trimming pared 5 bases from V and 2 bases from J, leaving 14 bases between. The DNA for the CDR3 is TGTGCCAGCAGCCTCTCCGGACGTTACACAGATACGCAGTATTTT. It yields the protein CASSLSGRYTDTQYF.